The rows below give T cell receptor beta chains drawn from one sample of a study of T cell responses to AZD1222 COVID-19 vaccine. TCRdb's copy holds only in-frame clones and misses some; the assay was immunoSEQ multiplex PCR. The sample lists about 100,000 clones; about 87% were seen once. Here the sequenced sample was peripheral blood, taken on day 0 of AZD1222 vaccination. The receptors shown here come from an adult in good health. Each CDR3 is given without its conserved first and last residue. Fields, in order: V gene, J gene, CDR3 protein.

>TRBV5-1|TRBJ2-2
ASSPGTSKAGELF
>TRBV4-1|TRBJ2-1
ASSQLAGYNEQF
>TRBV10-3|TRBJ2-7
AIRASDGTGRYEQY
>TRBV4-3|TRBJ2-3
ASSPRLAGGADTQY
>TRBV14|TRBJ1-4
ASSQVSGRSEKLF
>TRBV6-5|TRBJ2-7
ASSYRYRGPTYEQY
>TRBV12-3/TRBV12-4|TRBJ1-1
ASSLIPRTEAF
>TRBV11-3|TRBJ2-5
ASSLGGTRSAQY
>TRBV9|TRBJ1-6
ASSARDRDSPLH
>TRBV5-1|TRBJ1-1
ASSLTGGNTEAF
>TRBV6-2/TRBV6-3|TRBJ2-1
ASSYGRAEQF
>TRBV4-3|TRBJ1-4
ASSQAGTGNEKLF
>TRBV5-4|TRBJ1-1
ASSVRQGKWNTEAF
>TRBV7-2|TRBJ2-1
ASSLEGQGYNEQF
>TRBV27|TRBJ2-1
ASSLSLSYNEQF
>TRBV11-1|TRBJ2-1
ASSPSGPYNEQF
>TRBV28|TRBJ1-1
ASSDTTADTEAF
>TRBV25-1|TRBJ1-4
ASLPARGAGEEKLF
>TRBV30|TRBJ2-7
AWSTRRTNYEQY
>TRBV9|TRBJ1-1
ASSPPWGGTEAF
>TRBV7-7|TRBJ2-1
ASSSRPPRISSYNEQF
>TRBV7-2|TRBJ1-1
ASSPPGTGQNTEAF
>TRBV28|TRBJ1-5
ASRELGLTGPVNQPQH
>TRBV30|TRBJ1-1
AWSSGERAEAF
>TRBV7-8|TRBJ2-7
ASSANGLAGAYGYEQY
>TRBV10-3|TRBJ1-2
AISESMGRKGVGGYT
>TRBV13|TRBJ2-7
ASSLGDRDFYEQY